Presented here are 4 T cell receptor beta chains from one specimen sequenced in a study of OX40 agonist ivuxolimab in advanced cancers. Library construction relied on the immunoSEQ multiplex PCR assay. As stored in TCRdb, this immuneACCESS dataset retains in-frame rearrangements with V and J assigned. A fraction of the clones does not appear; measured against another copy, unresolved V genes explain less than half of the discrepancy, and the remainder lacks a known reason. A total of about 84,000 clones appear in this sample, about 93% of them only once. The biggest ten clones account for 11% of the sample. The material sequenced was CD4+ or CD8+ T cells sorted from blood, taken in a trial of the OX40 agonist ivuxolimab. Every receptor here comes from an adult with an advanced solid tumor such as melanoma, head and neck, liver or kidney cancer.

The chain joins TRBV27 to TRBJ1-5; D possibly corresponds to TRBD1 (6 bases). This CDR3 has 15 residues. The V end lost 6 bases, the J end lost 6 bases, and 18 bases lay between the germline ends. Germline CDR1 MNHEY, CDR2 SMNVEV (reference sequence). The CDR3 sequence is CASRLGTGSGQPQHF. CDR3 nucleotide sequence: TGTGCCAGCAGACTCGGTACAGGGTCGGGTCAGCCCCAGCATTTT.

The rearrangement joins TRBV30 to TRBJ1-3; D is uncertain. CDR3 length: 16 amino acids. CDR1 is GTSNPN, CDR2 SVGIG, per germline (reference sequence). V was trimmed by 1 base and J by 0 bases, leaving 13 bases between them. Here the CDR3 DNA reads TGTGCCTGGAGTGGTGGGATATTGATCTCTGGAAACACCATATATTTT. It translates to CAWSGGILISGNTIYF.

The chain uses TRBV9 and TRBJ2-3, with 11 nucleotides matching TRBD2. The CDR3 runs 14 residues. The ends lost 7 bases at V and 3 bases at J; junction bases unmatched: 4. The germline V gene has CDR1 SGDLS and CDR2 YYNGEE. The CDR3 region is CASVSGRETDTQYF. The CDR3 bases are TGTGCCAGCGTTAGCGGGAGGGAAACAGATACGCAGTATTTT.

The chain combines TRBV6-5 with TRBJ2-7, with D perhaps TRBD1 (5 bases). Germline V gene lookup returns CDR1 MNHEY and CDR2 SVGAGI. Between the trimmed V and J ends, which lost 7 bases and 6 bases, there was a span of 16 bases. The CDR3 is 13 amino acids. In DNA form, the CDR3 reads TGTGCCAGCACCCTTGGGGCGGTGGGCGAGCAGTACTTC. Residues: CASTLGAVGEQYF.